Below, 30 T cell receptor beta chains from the same sample are listed, as sequenced in a study of blood T cell repertoires in COVID-19. Using immunoSEQ multiplex PCR, the repertoire was profiled, and TCRdb retains in-frame clones only, with some absent. This sample carries around 23,000 clones, 65% to 75% of them seen once, and the ten largest clones take approximately 7%. Material: peripheral blood. Every receptor here comes from a man aged 45-65 years with COVID-19, enrolled during active disease.

This clone was found a few times. The chain links TRBV30 to TRBJ1-2; possible D gene TRBD1, 5 bases. Trimming took 4 bases from V and 5 from J, leaving 17 bases between them. Germline V gives CDR1 GTSNPN, CDR2 SVGIG (reference sequence). The CDR3 totals 14 residues. For the CDR3, the DNA is TGTGCCTGGATGAAACTGAGGCAGGGTTATGGCTACACCTTC. Its protein product is CAWMKLRQGYGYTF.

The chain has TRBV6-5 and TRBJ2-1, with unresolved D. This CDR3 region has 10 residues. Trimming removed 5 bases at V and 7 bases at J, with 3 bases between. Germline assignment: CDR1 MNHEY and CDR2 SVGAGI. CDR3 residues: CASSRNEQFF. The CDR3 DNA reads TGTGCCAGCAGTCGGAATGAGCAGTTCTTC.

In this sample, this clone turned up a few times. V usage is TRBV2 and J usage is TRBJ1-2; perhaps TRBD1 as D (5 bases). The CDR3 is 14 amino acids. CDR1 is SNHLY, CDR2 FYNNEI, per germline. Between the trimmed V and J ends, which lost 5 bases and 2 bases, there was a span of 12 bases. CDR3 region: CASSSGRANYGYTF. CDR3 in DNA: TGTGCCAGCAGTAGTGGCAGGGCCAACTATGGCTACACCTTC.

The gene calls are TRBV6-6 and TRBJ2-5; maybe TRBD2 (5 bases). V lost 7 bases and J 5 bases, leaving 17 bases between the germline ends. Germline loops: CDR1 MNHNY, CDR2 SVGAGI (reference sequence). This CDR3 contains 14 residues. The CDR3 protein is CASMNDYLGETQYF. The CDR3 DNA follows: TGTGCCAGCATGAACGACTACTTGGGGGAGACCCAGTACTTC.

This clone was observed once. This sequence joins TRBV28 and TRBJ1-1; 7 nucleotides align to TRBD1. There are 15 residues in the CDR3. V was pared by 3 bases and J by 1 base, with 5 bases of the junction left unmatched. Germline CDR1 reads MDHEN; CDR2 reads SYDVKM. The CDR3: CASSLAGGTNTEAFF. CDR3 DNA: TGTGCCAGCAGTTTGGCAGGGGGAACGAACACTGAAGCTTTCTTT.

This clone has a handful of counts. The J gene is TRBJ2-7, the V gene TRBV10-3; TRBD1 agrees at 8 bases. The ends lost 3 bases at V and 6 bases at J; junction bases unmatched: 16. The germline gives CDR1 ENHRY, CDR2 SYGVKD. This CDR3 comprises 17 residues. CDR3 in DNA: TGTGCCATCAGTGACCTATCAACAGGGGGAAAAATGGGCGAGCAGTACTTC. Protein sequence: CAISDLSTGGKMGEQYF.

The genes are TRBV10-3 and TRBJ1-1; weak D call: TRBD1 (6 bases). Germline lookup yields CDR1 ENHRY and CDR2 SYGVKD. This CDR3 has 13 residues. The ends were cut back, 4 bases at V and 1 base at J, with 7 bases in the middle. The CDR3 reads CAISGQENTEAFF. DNA for the CDR3: TGTGCCATCAGTGGACAGGAGAACACTGAAGCTTTCTTT.

The rearrangement links TRBV7-9 to TRBJ1-2, with D maybe TRBD1 (5 bases). The germline gives CDR1 SEHNR, CDR2 FQNEAQ (reference sequence). The ends were cut back, 3 bases at V and 8 bases at J, with 10 bases in the middle. The CDR3 loop spans 12 amino acids. The CDR3, as DNA: TGTGCCAGCAGCTTGACAGTCCAGGGCTACACCTTC. Protein sequence: CASSLTVQGYTF.

This chain joins TRBV19 and TRBJ2-1, with a tentative D call TRBD1 (6 bases). Germline values: CDR1 LNHDA, CDR2 SQIVND (reference sequence). The V and J ends lost 4 bases and 0 bases respectively, with 13 bases between them. This CDR3 has 16 residues. The CDR3 DNA sequence: TGTGCCAGTAGTAGCTGGGAAGGGGGCTCCTACAATGAGCAGTTCTTC. Translation: CASSSWEGGSYNEQFF.

The rearrangement uses TRBV19 and TRBJ1-2; D gene unclear. The CDR3 has 15 amino acids. Germline CDR1 and CDR2: LNHDA and SQIVND (reference sequence). Trimming stripped 5 bases from V and 1 base from J, with 14 bases between. The CDR3: CASSVPQRGNYGYTF. CDR3 in DNA: TGTGCCAGTAGTGTGCCCCAGCGGGGTAACTATGGCTACACCTTC.

This sequence joins TRBV5-4 and TRBJ2-2; D possibly corresponds to TRBD1 (5 bases). V was clipped by 0 bases and J by 0 bases, with 12 bases between them. CDR3 size: 17 residues. The germline V gene encodes CDR1 SGHNT and CDR2 YYREEE (reference sequence). CDR3 sequence (DNA): TGTGCCAGCAGCTTGGACCGGCTAGGGGCGAACACCGGGGAGCTGTTTTTT. Its translation is CASSLDRLGANTGELFF.

The chain recombines TRBV28 with TRBJ2-3; 7 bases align to TRBD2. Per germline, CDR1 MDHEN and CDR2 SYDVKM. The CDR3 covers 17 residues. Germline trimming cut 1 base from V and 0 bases from J; bases unmatched to any gene: 7. In nucleotides, the CDR3 is TGTGCCAGCAGTTTATACACGGGCGGGAGTAGCACAGATACGCAGTATTTT. It yields the protein CASSLYTGGSSTDTQYF.

The rearrangement uses TRBV6-6 and TRBJ1-3; TRBD1 aligns across 8 bases. Germline CDR1 is MNHNY and CDR2 is SVGAGI (reference sequence). CDR3 length equals 15 residues. With 6 bases clipped from V and 4 bases from J, the junction kept 8 bases outside the gene matches. The CDR3 DNA is TGTGCCAGCAGATTCCAGGGGGCAGGAGGAAACACCATATATTTT. Amino acid sequence: CASRFQGAGGNTIYF.

This CDR3 reads CASSTEGENTEAFF. The CDR3 DNA follows: TGTGCCAGCAGCACCGAGGGGGAGAACACTGAAGCTTTCTTT. The genes are TRBV9 and TRBJ1-1; D might be TRBD1 (6 bases). CDR1 is SGDLS, CDR2 YYNGEE, per germline. Trimming took off 4 bases at V and 1 base at J, with 11 bases between the two ends. The CDR3 runs 14 residues.

The CDR3 sequence: CASSPGSGKATNEKLFF. The CDR3 DNA reads as TGTGCCAGCAGCCCCGGGTCAGGGAAGGCGACTAATGAAAAACTGTTTTTT. The chain joins TRBV9 to TRBJ1-4; D is possibly TRBD1 (5 bases). Trimming removed 4 bases from V and 2 bases from J, with 18 bases in between. CDR1 is SGDLS and CDR2 is YYNGEE in the germline V gene. This CDR3 is built from 17 residues. The variable domain in full, with the rest retrieved from reference TRBV9 and TRBJ1-4, is DSGVTQTPKHLITATGQRVTLRCSPRSGDLSVYWYQQSLDQGLQFLIQYYNGEERAKGNILERFSAQQFPDLHSELNLSSLELGDSALYFCASSPGSGKATNEKLFFGSGTQLSVL.

V gene TRBV5-1 combines with J gene TRBJ2-7; 9 nucleotides align to TRBD1. Germline V gene lookup returns CDR1 SGHRS and CDR2 YFSETQ. The CDR3 is 15 residues long. V shed 0 bases and J 6 bases; nucleotides not matched to a gene: 7. The CDR3 bases are TGCGCCAGCAGCTTGGCCCCGGGACAGGGTGGCGAGCAGTACTTC. Translation: CASSLAPGQGGEQYF.

The rearrangement links TRBV6-5 to TRBJ1-1, with D tentatively TRBD1 (6 bases). The CDR3 covers 12 residues. V lost 4 bases, J lost 10 bases, and 13 bases lay in between. The germline gives CDR1 MNHEY, CDR2 SVGAGI. The CDR3 sequence is CASSSGAILAFF. CDR3 DNA: TGTGCCAGCAGTTCAGGGGCCATCCTAGCTTTCTTT.

This clone was counted a few times. The chain uses TRBV12-5 and TRBJ2-1; TRBD1 is a possible D gene (6 bases). The CDR3 runs 19 residues. Trimming cost V 1 base and J 2 bases, with 21 bases left between them. Germline values: CDR1 LGHNT, CDR2 FRNRAP. CDR3 region: CASGLAGTRDSGAYNEQFF. Here the CDR3 DNA reads TGTGCTAGTGGTTTGGCCGGGACACGGGATTCTGGGGCCTACAATGAGCAGTTCTTC.

The rearrangement uses TRBV3-1 (or the pseudogene TRBV3-2) and TRBJ1-5; D might be TRBD1 (6 bases). The CDR3 consists of 15 residues. Trimming took off 0 bases at V and 6 bases at J, with 12 bases between the two ends. Germline V gene sequence: CDR1 LGHDT, CDR2 YNNKEL (reference sequence). Here the CDR3 DNA reads TGTGCCAGCAGCCAAGATACGGGGGGGCGTCAGCCCCAGCATTTT. Translating gives CASSQDTGGRQPQHF.

This chain joins TRBV6-1 and TRBJ1-2, with 10 bases identical to TRBD1. The CDR3 length is 15 residues. The germline gives CDR1 MNHNS, CDR2 SASEGT. V lost 2 bases, J lost 8 bases, and 8 bases stayed unmatched. In DNA form, the CDR3 reads TGTGCCAGCAGTGAAAATCTGGGACAGGGGCAGGGCTACACCTTC. This codes for CASSENLGQGQGYTF.

This chain links TRBV5-4 with TRBJ2-1; D unclear. Trimming left V 2 bases short and J 7 bases short, with 7 bases between. The CDR3 is 12 residues long. CDR1 and CDR2 from the germline V gene are SGHNT and YYREEE (reference sequence). The CDR3 DNA is TGTGCCAGCAGCTTCGGTGAAAATGAGCAGTTCTTC. Its protein is CASSFGENEQFF. Using reference TRBV5-4 and TRBJ2-1 for the parts outside the CDR3, the full variable domain is ETGVTQSPTHLIKTRGQQVTLRCSSQSGHNTVSWYQQALGQGPQFIFQYYREEENGRGNFPPRFSGLQFPNYSSELNVNALELDDSALYLCASSFGENEQFFGPGTRLTVL.

The chain uses TRBV5-1 and TRBJ2-1; 7 positions match TRBD1. Germline V gene data show CDR1 as SGHRS and CDR2 as YFSETQ. With V trimmed by 3 bases and J by 2 bases, 14 bases remained unmatched. CDR3 length: 18 amino acids. The DNA of the CDR3 is TGCGCCAGCAGCTCGGCCACCTTGGGACAGAGAACCTACAATGAGCAGTTCTTC. Its translation is CASSSATLGQRTYNEQFF.

J is TRBJ2-6 and V is TRBV5-1, with D perhaps matching TRBD1 (5 bases). The germline V gene has CDR1 SGHRS and CDR2 YFSETQ. Trimming cost V 3 bases and J 0 bases, with 10 bases left between them. The CDR3 is 16 amino acids. CDR3 amino acids: CASSSPTASGANVLTF. The CDR3 bases are TGCGCCAGCAGCTCCCCGACAGCCTCTGGGGCCAACGTCCTGACTTTC.

This clone appeared a few times. The J gene is TRBJ2-1, the V gene TRBV5-1; D possibly corresponds to TRBD2 (6 bases). The CDR3 contains 15 residues. The V and J ends lost 0 bases and 5 bases respectively, with 12 bases between them. The V gene's germline CDR1 is SGHRS and CDR2 YFSETQ. CDR3: CASSLGTNRHNEQFF. The CDR3 DNA reads TGCGCCAGCAGCTTGGGGACTAACCGCCACAATGAGCAGTTCTTC.

The chain joins TRBV7-6 to TRBJ2-2; 9 bases are shared with TRBD1. With V trimmed by 3 bases and J by 4 bases, 18 bases remained unmatched. This CDR3 comprises 20 residues. The V gene's germline CDR1 is SGHVS and CDR2 FNYEAQ. CDR3 in amino acids: CASSLHPKGGGQGPTGELFF. The CDR3 DNA follows: TGTGCCAGCAGCTTGCACCCTAAAGGAGGAGGACAGGGGCCCACCGGGGAGCTGTTTTTT.

The J gene is TRBJ2-2, the V gene TRBV21-1; TRBD2 is the table's D call and was not checked against the DNA. TRBV21-1 is a recognized pseudogene. This CDR3 spans 18 amino acids. CDR3 sequence: CASSKVWGLDTNTGELFF. CDR3 nucleotides: TGTGCCAGCAGCAAAGTTTGGGGACTAGATACTAACACCGGGGAGCTGTTTTTT.

The rearrangement uses TRBV2 and TRBJ1-1; tentatively, D is TRBD1 (6 bases). There are 15 residues in the CDR3. From germline, CDR1 is SNHLY and CDR2 FYNNEI. V was cut by 2 bases and J by 1 base, with 11 bases left in between. Here the CDR3 reads CASSELGTRNTEAFF. The CDR3, as DNA: TGTGCCAGCAGTGAATTGGGGACAAGGAACACTGAAGCTTTCTTT.

In this sample, this clone turned up a few times. No DNA is shown, since the ends of the CDR3 on it are uncertain; the CDR3 is the one TCRdb lists. This chain connects TRBV12-1 to TRBJ1-2; the listed D gene, TRBD1, was not tested against the DNA. TRBV12-1 is a pseudogene segment. The CDR3 is 13 amino acids long, termini counted. CDR3 loop: CASSFAQGNGYTF.

The chain has TRBV6-5 and TRBJ2-7, with 9 bases identical to TRBD1. V lost 0 bases to trimming and J lost 4 bases; unmatched junction nucleotides: 4. There are 15 residues in the CDR3. CDR1 is MNHEY, CDR2 SVGAGI, per germline. The CDR3 DNA sequence: TGTGCCAGCAGTTACTCGGGACAGGGAACGTACGAGCAGTACTTC. It yields the protein CASSYSGQGTYEQYF.

The chain links TRBV4-1 to TRBJ2-1; D is possibly TRBD2 (5 bases). CDR1 is MGHRA, CDR2 YSYEKL, per germline. Trimming cost V 4 bases and J 6 bases, with 22 bases left between them. The CDR3 length is 17 residues. DNA of the CDR3: TGCGCCAGCAGCCGTCGGCTAGGCGGGTTTATTGTCAATGAGCAGTTCTTC. Its translation is CASSRRLGGFIVNEQFF.